These T cell receptor beta chains were read from a single sample in a study of cytomegalovirus exposure and HLA in healthy donors. TCRdb keeps only in-frame clones here, not all; method: immunoSEQ multiplex PCR. The sample yields 120,000 to 150,000 clones, approximately 79% seen once. The sample comprised PBMCs. The source of these receptors is a male donor in good health and CMV-seronegative. Both conserved end residues are part of each CDR3. The order of the fields is J gene, V gene, D gene, clone size, CDR3 protein, CDR3 DNA. D genes are given only for firm matches. Size tells how often a clone was seen (once, few, many) or the class of an expanded clone, and some rows leave it out.

TRBJ2-7,TRBV4-2,TRBD2,-,CASSQDPLAGDMTYEQYF,TGTGCCAGCAGCCAAGATCCGCTAGCGGGAGATATGACCTACGAGCAGTACTTC
TRBJ1-5,TRBV2,-,-,CASSEAGTAPLAQHF,TGTGCCAGCAGTGAGGCGGGGACCGCTCCGTTAGCCCAGCATTTT
TRBJ2-7,TRBV30,TRBD1,-,CACRGTGGLYEQYF,TGTGCCTGCCGAGGGACAGGGGGCTTATACGAGCAGTACTTC
TRBJ1-4,TRBV7-2,-,-,CASSLGGAPNEKLFF,TGTGCCAGCAGCTTAGGGGGAGCACCTAATGAAAAACTGTTTTTT
TRBJ2-1,TRBV27,TRBD2,-,CASSLTSGRANEQFF,TGTGCCAGCAGTTTGACTAGCGGGAGGGCCAATGAGCAGTTCTTC
TRBJ2-1,TRBV19,TRBD2,-,CASSPTSGGDNEQFF,TGTGCCAGTAGTCCGACTAGCGGGGGAGACAATGAGCAGTTCTTC
TRBJ1-1,TRBV10-3,-,once,CAISESTVSPAFF,TGTGCCATCAGTGAAAGCACAGTCTCCCCAGCTTTCTTT
TRBJ1-2,TRBV4-1,-,-,CASSQDQGVDGYTF,TGCGCCAGCAGCCAAGATCAGGGCGTGGATGGCTACACCTTC
TRBJ1-2,TRBV5-4,TRBD1,-,CASSVGTDRTWGYTF,TGTGCCAGCAGCGTTGGGACAGACCGAACGTGGGGCTACACCTTC
TRBJ1-2,TRBV7-9,-,-,CASSLWDYYGYTF,TGTGCCAGCAGCTTATGGGACTACTATGGCTACACCTTC
TRBJ2-7,TRBV29-1,TRBD1,-,CSVEDWGTGSSYEQYF,TGCAGCGTTGAAGATTGGGGGACAGGGTCATCCTACGAGCAGTACTTC
TRBJ1-4,TRBV4-1,-,-,CASSLARGEKLFF,TGCGCCAGCAGCCTTGCCCGGGGGGAAAAACTGTTTTTT
TRBJ1-1,TRBV19,-,-,CASSINGRTGEAFF,TGTGCCAGTAGTATTAACGGCAGAACAGGTGAAGCTTTCTTT
TRBJ2-7,TRBV5-1,-,-,CASSLDRDNSYEQYF,TGCGCCAGCAGCTTGGACCGGGACAACTCCTACGAGCAGTACTTC
TRBJ2-1,TRBV10-3,-,-,CAIRRDLTFNEQFF,TGTGCCATCCGGCGGGACCTTACCTTCAATGAGCAGTTCTTC
TRBJ2-1,TRBV6-1,TRBD1,once,CASSARTGGNSYNEQFF,TGTGCCAGCAGTGCCCGGACAGGGGGAAACTCCTACAATGAGCAGTTCTTC
TRBJ1-2,TRBV6-5,-,-,CASSYRELGANGYTF,TGTGCCAGCAGTTACAGGGAGTTGGGGGCGAACGGCTACACCTTC
TRBJ1-5,TRBV18,TRBD1,-,CASSRDRNQPQHF,TGTGCCAGCTCACGGGACAGAAATCAGCCCCAGCATTTT
TRBJ1-6,TRBV7-9,TRBD1,-,CASSFRQGYNSPLHF,TGTGCCAGCAGCTTCAGACAGGGTTATAATTCACCCCTCCACTTT
TRBJ2-1,TRBV5-6,TRBD2,-,CASSLFGARGGVNEQFF,TGTGCCAGCAGCCTGTTCGGCGCTCGGGGGGGGGTCAATGAGCAGTTCTTC
TRBJ2-3,TRBV21-1,-,-,CASKAWAGNTDTQYF,TGTGCCAGCAAGGCCTGGGCGGGGAACACAGATACGCAGTATTTT
TRBJ2-3,TRBV19,TRBD2,once,CASSLGGVSTDTQYF,TGTGCCAGTAGTTTGGGGGGGGTTAGCACAGATACGCAGTATTTT
TRBJ2-1,TRBV5-4,TRBD2,-,CASSFPSGSKDEQFF,TGTGCCAGCAGCTTTCCTAGCGGGAGTAAAGATGAGCAGTTCTTC
TRBJ2-7,TRBV13,-,-,CASSRGGTGIYEQYF,TGTGCCAGCAGCCGGGGGGGGACAGGGATCTACGAGCAGTACTTC
TRBJ2-7,TRBV11-2,-,-,CASSFSGTGASYEQYF,TGTGCCAGCAGCTTCTCCGGGACTGGGGCCTCCTACGAGCAGTACTTC
TRBJ1-5,TRBV14,-,-,CASSQEAEGGQPQHF,TGTGCCAGCAGCCAAGAGGCGGAGGGAGGACAGCCCCAGCATTTT
TRBJ1-4,TRBV18,TRBD1,-,CASSPTGAEKLFF,TGTGCCAGCTCACCAACAGGGGCGGAAAAACTGTTTTTT
TRBJ2-1,TRBV2,TRBD2,-,CASRPTSGSSYNEQFF,TGTGCCAGCAGACCCACTAGCGGGAGCTCCTACAATGAGCAGTTCTTC
TRBJ2-1,TRBV5-1,TRBD2,few,CASSYLAGGEQFF,TGCGCCAGCAGCTATCTAGCGGGAGGTGAGCAGTTCTTC
TRBJ1-2,TRBV15,TRBD1,-,CGTGTGGLYGYTF,TGTGGCACCGGGACAGGGGGCCTCTATGGCTACACCTTC